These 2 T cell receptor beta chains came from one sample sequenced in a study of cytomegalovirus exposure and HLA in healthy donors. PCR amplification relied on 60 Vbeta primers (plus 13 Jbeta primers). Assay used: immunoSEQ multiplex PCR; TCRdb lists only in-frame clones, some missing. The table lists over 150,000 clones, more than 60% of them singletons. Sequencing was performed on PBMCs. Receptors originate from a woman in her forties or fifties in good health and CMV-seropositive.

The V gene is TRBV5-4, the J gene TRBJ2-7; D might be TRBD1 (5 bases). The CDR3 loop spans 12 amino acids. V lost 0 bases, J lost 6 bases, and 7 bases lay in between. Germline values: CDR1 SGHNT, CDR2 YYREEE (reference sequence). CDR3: CASSLGQSEQYF. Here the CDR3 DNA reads TGTGCCAGCAGCTTGGGACAGTCCGAGCAGTACTTC. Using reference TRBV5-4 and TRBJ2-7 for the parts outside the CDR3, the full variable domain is ETGVTQSPTHLIKTRGQQVTLRCSSQSGHNTVSWYQQALGQGPQFIFQYYREEENGRGNFPPRFSGLQFPNYSSELNVNALELDDSALYLCASSLGQSEQYFGPGTRLTVT.

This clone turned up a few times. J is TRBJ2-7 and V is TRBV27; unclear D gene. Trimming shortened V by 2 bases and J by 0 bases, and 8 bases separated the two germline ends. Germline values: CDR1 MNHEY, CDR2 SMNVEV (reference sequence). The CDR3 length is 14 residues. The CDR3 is CASSLKYTSYEQYF. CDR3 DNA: TGTGCCAGCAGTTTAAAGTACACCTCCTACGAGCAGTACTTC.